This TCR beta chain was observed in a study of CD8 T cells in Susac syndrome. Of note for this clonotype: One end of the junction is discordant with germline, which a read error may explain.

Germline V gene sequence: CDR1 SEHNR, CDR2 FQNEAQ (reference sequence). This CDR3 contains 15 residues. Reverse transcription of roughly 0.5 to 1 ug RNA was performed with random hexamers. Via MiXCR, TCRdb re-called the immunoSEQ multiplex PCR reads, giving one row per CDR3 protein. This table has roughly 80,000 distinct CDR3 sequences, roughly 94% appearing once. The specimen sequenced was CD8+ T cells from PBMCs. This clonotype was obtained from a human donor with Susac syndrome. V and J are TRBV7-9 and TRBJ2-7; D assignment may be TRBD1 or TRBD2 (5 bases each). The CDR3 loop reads CASSPRGAEPYVQYF. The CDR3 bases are TGTGCCAGCAGCCCGAGGGGTGCAGAACCCTACGTGCAGTACTTC.